This T cell receptor beta chain originates from a study of T cell responses to AZD1222 COVID-19 vaccine. CDR3 length: 15 amino acids. Germline lookup yields CDR1 SGHRS and CDR2 YFSETQ. V dropped 0 bases and J dropped 6; count of bases not matched to a gene: 2. Clones were read by immunoSEQ multiplex PCR, and TCRdb kept only the in-frame ones, dropping some. The sample holds roughly 100,000 clones, about 92% seen once. The study's findings and limits: Spike as a whole was targeted by vaccine-associated CD4 TCRs, dominant at 160-218 and 743-854. Repertoires were sampled only after the peak T cell response. AZD1222 recipients seropositive at baseline numbered only 5 or 6.

This clone has a single count. Its antigen remains unknown. Second-dose groups at about 4 or about 12 weeks were pooled. The material sequenced was peripheral blood, taken 28 days after the second AZD1222 dose. The rearrangement joins TRBV5-1 to TRBJ1-4, with 10 bases that match TRBD1. This receptor was taken from an adult who received the AZD1222 COVID-19 vaccine. CDR3 loop: CASSLAGTGDEKLFF. The CDR3 nucleotides are TGCGCCAGCAGCTTGGCCGGGACAGGGGATGAAAAACTGTTTTTT.